This passage covers 8 T cell receptor beta chains from one sample sequenced in a study of CD8 T cells in ankylosing spondylitis. MiXCR, run by TCRdb on the 5' RACE reads, gives a single entry per CDR3 protein. Of around 480,000 distinct CDR3 sequences listed, about a sixth were seen once; the top ten hold approximately 0.93%. Study-wide results and caveats: Ankylosing spondylitis blood appeared to be characterized by a TCR beta motif of 7 to 9 highly homologous variants.

Their specific antigens are unknown. The sample comprised blood, either unsorted or a sorted T cell fraction (not recorded which). These TCRs come from a male donor with ankylosing spondylitis.

The rearrangement uses TRBV10-3 and TRBJ1-5, with D perhaps TRBD1 (5 bases). CDR3 length equals 15 residues. Trimming took off 0 bases at V and 0 bases at J, with 6 bases between the two ends. Per germline, CDR1 ENHRY and CDR2 SYGVKD. The CDR3 is CAISESGGSNQPQHF. The DNA for the CDR3 is TGTGCCATCAGTGAGTCGGGGGGTAGCAATCAGCCCCAGCATTTT.

V gene TRBV3-1 combines with J gene TRBJ2-3; 10 bases align to TRBD2. Germline V gene sequence: CDR1 LGHDT, CDR2 YNNKEL (reference sequence). CDR3 length: 16 residues. Germline trimming cut 0 bases from V and 7 bases from J; bases unmatched to any gene: 7. CDR3 residues: CASSQEDLAGVNTQYF. DNA for the CDR3: TGTGCCAGCAGCCAAGAAGACCTAGCGGGAGTAAATACGCAGTATTTT.

V gene TRBV5-1 combines with J gene TRBJ1-1, with D perhaps TRBD1 (6 bases). This CDR3 is built from 16 residues. Germline V gives CDR1 SGHRS, CDR2 YFSETQ. The V end was cut by 1 base, the J end by 0 bases, with 13 bases between. This CDR3 reads CASSLMAGVVNTEAFF. Written as DNA, the CDR3 is TGCGCCAGCAGCTTGATGGCAGGGGTCGTGAACACTGAAGCTTTCTTT.

This clonotype was detected only a few times. This sequence joins TRBV20-1 and TRBJ1-4; D is undetermined. Trimming shortened V by 3 bases and J by 5 bases, and 10 bases separated the two germline ends. This CDR3 spans 13 amino acids. Looked up from germline, CDR1 is DFQATT and CDR2 is SNEGSKA (reference sequence). CDR3 DNA: TGCAGTGCTAGCATGACCGGGAATGAAAAACTGTTTTTT. Amino acid sequence: CSASMTGNEKLFF.

CDR3 sequence: CASSMTREGHEQYF. The CDR3 DNA reads as TGTGCCAGTAGTATGACGCGGGAGGGCCACGAGCAGTACTTC. The V gene is TRBV19, the J gene TRBJ2-7; 9 bases fit TRBD2. This CDR3 has 14 residues. Germline assignment: CDR1 LNHDA and CDR2 SQIVND (reference sequence). V was clipped by 3 bases and J by 5 bases; unmatched bases: 5.

This clonotype was counted many times. The V and J genes are TRBV12-3 or TRBV12-4 and TRBJ2-4, with TRBD2 as a possible D gene (6 bases). The CDR3 is 12 residues long. V shed 2 bases and J shed 8 bases, with 7 bases lying between them. This chain's CDR3 is CASSLSGDIQYF. The DNA of the CDR3 is TGTGCCAGCAGTTTATCGGGGGACATTCAGTACTTC.

The rearrangement links TRBV9 to TRBJ2-3; unclear D gene. The CDR3 is 15 amino acids. In germline, CDR1 is SGDLS, CDR2 YYNGEE. The ends were cut back, 0 bases at V and 5 bases at J, with 13 bases in the middle. Here the CDR3 reads CASSVGSQLQDTQYF. CDR3 bases: TGTGCCAGCAGCGTAGGTTCGCAGCTACAAGATACGCAGTATTTT.

This clonotype appeared many times. V gene TRBV14 combines with J gene TRBJ2-5, with 10 bases matching TRBD2. This CDR3 has 15 residues. Per the germline V gene, CDR1 is SGHDN and CDR2 is FVKESK. The junction had 4 bases not matched to a gene; V was cut back by 4 bases and J by 2 bases. The CDR3: CASSPGLAEQETQYF. CDR3 nucleotides: TGTGCCAGCAGCCCCGGACTAGCGGAACAAGAGACCCAGTACTTC.